The 19 T cell receptor beta chains presented below share a single source sample, sequenced in a study of blood T cell repertoires in COVID-19. Sequenced by immunoSEQ multiplex PCR; TCRdb stores in-frame clones only, minus some. The sample consists of about 190,000 clones, 70% to 80% of them appearing once. The sequencing input was peripheral blood. The receptors were sampled from a man aged 45 to 65 who had recovered from COVID-19.

The chain combines TRBV2 with TRBJ2-7; TRBD2 matches at 7 bases. With V trimmed by 6 bases and J by 6 bases, 11 bases remained unmatched. This CDR3 region has 14 residues. CDR1 is SNHLY, CDR2 FYNNEI, per germline. The CDR3 bases are TGTGCCAGCAGAGGGCTAGCGGAAAGGGGCGAGCAGTACTTC. This translates into CASRGLAERGEQYF.

The V call is TRBV27, the J call TRBJ2-1; 11 nucleotides agree with TRBD2. This CDR3 contains 16 residues. The germline gives CDR1 MNHEY, CDR2 SMNVEV (reference sequence). After removal of 6 bases from V and 3 bases from J, the junction contained 7 bases not matched to a gene. CDR3 nucleotides: TGTGCCAGCAGCAAACTAGCGGGAGCCTTCTACAATGAGCAGTTCTTC. It specifies CASSKLAGAFYNEQFF.

V and J are TRBV4-3 and TRBJ1-2; TRBD1 matches 9 bases. The CDR3 has 14 residues. Germline CDR1 and CDR2: LGHNA and YSLEER. Unmatched junction bases numbered 3, after V lost 4 bases and J lost 3 bases. This CDR3 is CASSPQGAHYGYTF. The CDR3 region has the DNA TGCGCCAGCAGCCCACAGGGGGCCCACTATGGCTACACCTTC.

The chain combines TRBV7-3 with TRBJ2-2, with D unclear. In germline, CDR1 is SGHTA, CDR2 FQGTGA. CDR3 length equals 14 residues. Trimming left V 4 bases short and J 1 base short, with 7 bases between. In nucleotides, the CDR3 is TGTGCCAGCAGCTCCCAATTGAACACCGGGGAGCTGTTTTTT. This gives the protein CASSSQLNTGELFF.

The chain uses TRBV28 and TRBJ2-3; a possible D gene is TRBD1 (5 bases). This CDR3 has 15 residues. V lost 5 bases and J lost 4, with 16 bases in between. Looked up from germline, CDR1 is MDHEN and CDR2 is SYDVKM. Here the CDR3 reads CASSKQVVGADTQYF. The CDR3 nucleotides are TGTGCCAGCAGTAAACAGGTCGTCGGCGCAGATACGCAGTATTTT.

The rearrangement links TRBV28 to TRBJ2-7, with 8 positions matching TRBD1. Germline assignment: CDR1 MDHEN and CDR2 SYDVKM. The length of the CDR3 is 14 residues. Germline trimming cut 6 bases from V and 5 bases from J; bases unmatched to any gene: 9. The CDR3 DNA sequence: TGTGCCAGCAGGGAGGGGACAGGTAATGACGAGCAGTACTTC. It specifies CASREGTGNDEQYF.

The chain combines TRBV19 with TRBJ1-2, with 8 positions matching TRBD1. Germline assignment: CDR1 LNHDA and CDR2 SQIVND (reference sequence). The CDR3 spans 12 residues. The V and J ends lost 5 bases and 8 bases, in that order; junction bases with no gene match: 4. Here the CDR3 DNA reads TGTGCCAGTAGTCAGGGGGCTGAAGGCTACACCTTC. It translates to CASSQGAEGYTF.

This chain joins TRBV15 and TRBJ2-5; D remains unclear. V was shortened by 0 bases and J by 5 bases, with 7 bases between the two germline ends. From germline, CDR1 is LNHNV and CDR2 YYDKDF (reference sequence). The CDR3 consists of 13 residues. Written as DNA, the CDR3 is TGTGCCACCAGCAGAGATTCCAGTGAGACCCAGTACTTC. This translates into CATSRDSSETQYF.

J is TRBJ2-7 and V is TRBV28, with no clear D. The CDR3 consists of 10 residues. The V gene's germline CDR1 is MDHEN and CDR2 SYDVKM. Trimming cost V 10 bases and J 0 bases, with 4 bases left between them. CDR3: CATSSYEQYF. CDR3 DNA: TGTGCCACGAGCTCCTACGAGCAGTACTTC.

This clone was counted a single time. The chain joins TRBV21-1 to TRBJ2-4; the DNA was not used to check the table's D call, TRBD1. TRBV21-1 is given as a pseudogene. CDR3 length equals 16 residues. The CDR3 bases are TGTGCCAGCAGCAAAGCACCCAGGGGGCTTAAAGGCATTCAGTACTTC. Residues: CASSKAPRGLKGIQYF.

The chain combines TRBV5-6 with TRBJ2-7; 8 nucleotides match TRBD1. The CDR3 is made up of 15 amino acids. Germline V gene lookup returns CDR1 SGHDT and CDR2 YYEEEE. V lost 4 bases and J lost 0; bases outside the gene matches: 6. The CDR3 here is CASSTGTGGSYEQYF. The CDR3 DNA reads as TGTGCCAGCAGCACTGGGACAGGAGGCTCCTACGAGCAGTACTTC. The full variable domain, rest sourced from reference TRBV5-6 and TRBJ2-7, is DAGVTQSPTHLIKTRGQQVTLRCSPKSGHDTVSWYQQALGQGPQFIFQYYEEEERQRGNFPDRFSGHQFPNYSSELNVNALLLGDSALYLCASSTGTGGSYEQYFGPGTRLTVT.

The V gene is TRBV7-2, the J gene TRBJ2-7; perhaps TRBD2 as D (5 bases). CDR3 size: 16 residues. Per germline, CDR1 SGHTA and CDR2 FQGNSA. Trimming left V 0 bases short and J 0 bases short, with 12 bases between. The CDR3 here is CASSLAGRSSSYEQYF. CDR3 DNA: TGTGCCAGCAGCTTAGCGGGGAGAAGTAGCTCCTACGAGCAGTACTTC. The entire variable domain, with the rest obtained from reference TRBV7-2 and TRBJ2-7, is as follows: GAGVSQSPSNKVTEKGKDVELRCDPISGHTALYWYRQSLGQGLEFLIYFQGNSAPDKSGLPSDRFSAERTGGSVSTLTIQRTQQEDSAVYLCASSLAGRSSSYEQYFGPGTRLTVT.

Written as DNA, the CDR3 is TGTGCCAGCAGCCCTACAGGGGGAGGTGGCTACACCTTC. As protein: CASSPTGGGGYTF. V is TRBV7-3 and J is TRBJ1-2; 8 bases line up with TRBD1. The germline V gene encodes CDR1 SGHTA and CDR2 FQGTGA. The CDR3 spans 13 residues. V lost 5 bases, J lost 7 bases, and 6 bases stayed unmatched.

The chain is built from TRBV6-2 or TRBV6-3 and TRBJ2-2; D gene unclear. Per germline, CDR1 MNHEY and CDR2 SVGEGT. The CDR3 sequence is 15 residues long. Trimming took off 5 bases at V and 1 base at J, with 11 bases between the two ends. The CDR3, as DNA: TGTGCCAGCAGTAGAAGAAGACAGAACACCGGGGAGCTGTTTTTT. Encoded protein: CASSRRRQNTGELFF.

The chain is built from TRBV2 and TRBJ2-1; 8 positions match TRBD2. Germline CDR1 reads SNHLY; CDR2 reads FYNNEI. The V gene end was trimmed by 7 bases and the J gene end by 2 bases; junction bases not matched to a gene: 7. The CDR3 is made up of 15 amino acids. Here the CDR3 reads CASTVGSGTYNEQFF. CDR3 bases: TGTGCCAGCACGGTGGGTAGCGGGACCTACAATGAGCAGTTCTTC.

The rearrangement joins TRBV5-6 to TRBJ2-3; TRBD1 matches 7 bases. Trimming removed 3 bases from V and 0 bases from J; junction bases left unmatched: 4. The CDR3 spans 15 residues. CDR1 and CDR2 (germline): SGHDT, YYEEEE. The CDR3 coding sequence is TGTGCCAGCAGCTATGGACAGGAAAGCACAGATACGCAGTATTTT. It yields the protein CASSYGQESTDTQYF. Combining the CDR3 with reference TRBV5-6 and TRBJ2-3 gives the whole variable domain DAGVTQSPTHLIKTRGQQVTLRCSPKSGHDTVSWYQQALGQGPQFIFQYYEEEERQRGNFPDRFSGHQFPNYSSELNVNALLLGDSALYLCASSYGQESTDTQYFGPGTRLTVL.

The rearrangement links TRBV12-3 or TRBV12-4 to TRBJ1-1, with D unresolved. Trimming left V 3 bases short and J 7 bases short, with 9 bases between. CDR3 size: 12 residues. CDR3 in DNA: TGTGCCAGCAGTTTCCTGGAGAATGAAGCTTTCTTT. Translation: CASSFLENEAFF.

The rearrangement uses TRBV3-1 (or the pseudogene TRBV3-2) and TRBJ2-7; D is perhaps TRBD2 (6 bases). The CDR3 totals 14 residues. The ends were cut back, 4 bases at V and 1 base at J, with 11 bases in the middle. Per germline, CDR1 LGHDT and CDR2 YNNKEL (reference sequence). The DNA of the CDR3 is TGTGCCAGCAGCCCACGTGGAGGGTCCTACGAGCAGTACTTC. Its translation is CASSPRGGSYEQYF.

This clone was seen only once. The rearrangement uses TRBV29-1 and TRBJ2-7; a possible D gene is TRBD1 (5 bases). The ends were cut back, 6 bases at V and 2 bases at J, with 17 bases in the middle. Germline values: CDR1 SQVTM, CDR2 ANQGSEA. This CDR3 spans 14 amino acids. CDR3 region: CSVQTFREPYEQYF. The CDR3 coding sequence is TGCAGCGTCCAAACGTTCAGGGAACCCTACGAGCAGTACTTC.